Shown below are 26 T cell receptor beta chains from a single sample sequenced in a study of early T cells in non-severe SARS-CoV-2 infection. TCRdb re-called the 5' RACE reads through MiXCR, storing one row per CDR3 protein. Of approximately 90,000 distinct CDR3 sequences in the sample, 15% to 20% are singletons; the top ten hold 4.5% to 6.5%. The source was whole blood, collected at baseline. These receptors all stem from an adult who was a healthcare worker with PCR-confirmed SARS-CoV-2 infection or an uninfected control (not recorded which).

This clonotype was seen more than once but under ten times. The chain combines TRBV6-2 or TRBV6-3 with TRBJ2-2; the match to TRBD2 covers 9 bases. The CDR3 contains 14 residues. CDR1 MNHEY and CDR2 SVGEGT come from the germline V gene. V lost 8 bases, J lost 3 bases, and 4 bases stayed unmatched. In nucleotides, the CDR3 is TGTGCCAGCGAAGGCGGGAGGGACACCGGGGAGCTGTTTTTT. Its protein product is CASEGGRDTGELFF.

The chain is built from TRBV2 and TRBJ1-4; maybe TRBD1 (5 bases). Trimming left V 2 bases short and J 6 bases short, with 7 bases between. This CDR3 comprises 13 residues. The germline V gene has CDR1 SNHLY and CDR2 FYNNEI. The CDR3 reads CASSEKGDEKLFF. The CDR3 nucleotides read TGTGCCAGCAGTGAAAAAGGGGATGAAAAACTGTTTTTT. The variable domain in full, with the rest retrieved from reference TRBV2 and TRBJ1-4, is EPEVTQTPSHQVTQMGQEVILRCVPISNHLYFYWYRQILGQKVEFLVSFYNNEISEKSEIFDDQFSVERPDGSNFTLKIRSTKLEDSAMYFCASSEKGDEKLFFGSGTQLSVL.

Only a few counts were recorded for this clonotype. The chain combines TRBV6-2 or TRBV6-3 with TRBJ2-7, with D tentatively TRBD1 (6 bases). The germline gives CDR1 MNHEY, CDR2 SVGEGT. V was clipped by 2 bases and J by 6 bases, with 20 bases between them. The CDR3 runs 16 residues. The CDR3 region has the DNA TGTGCCAGCAGTTACGGGGGCGGTAATTCTGCGCGCGAGCAGTACTTC. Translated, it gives CASSYGGGNSAREQYF.

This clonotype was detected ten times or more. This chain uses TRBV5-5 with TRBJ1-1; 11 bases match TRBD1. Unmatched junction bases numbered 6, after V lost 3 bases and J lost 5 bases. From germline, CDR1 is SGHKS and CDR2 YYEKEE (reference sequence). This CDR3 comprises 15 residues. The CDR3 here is CASSWMDRGLTEAFF. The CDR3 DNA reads TGTGCCAGCAGCTGGATGGACAGGGGGCTGACTGAAGCTTTCTTT.

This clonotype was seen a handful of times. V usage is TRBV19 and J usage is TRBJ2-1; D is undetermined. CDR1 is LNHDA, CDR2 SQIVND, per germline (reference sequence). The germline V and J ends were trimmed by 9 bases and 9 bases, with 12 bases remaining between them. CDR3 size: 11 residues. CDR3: CASQNMGEQFF. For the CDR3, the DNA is TGTGCCAGCCAAAACATGGGTGAGCAGTTCTTC.

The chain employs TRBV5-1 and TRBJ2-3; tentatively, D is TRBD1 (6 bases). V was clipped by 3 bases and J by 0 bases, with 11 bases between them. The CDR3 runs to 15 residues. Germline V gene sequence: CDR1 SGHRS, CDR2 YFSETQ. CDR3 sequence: CASSSRTASTDTQYF. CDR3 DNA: TGCGCCAGCAGCTCCCGGACAGCTAGCACAGATACGCAGTATTTT. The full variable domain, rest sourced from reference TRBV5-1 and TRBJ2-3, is KAGVTQTPRYLIKTRGQQVTLSCSPISGHRSVSWYQQTPGQGLQFLFEYFSETQRNKGNFPGRFSGRQFSNSRSEMNVSTLELGDSALYLCASSSRTASTDTQYFGPGTRLTVL.

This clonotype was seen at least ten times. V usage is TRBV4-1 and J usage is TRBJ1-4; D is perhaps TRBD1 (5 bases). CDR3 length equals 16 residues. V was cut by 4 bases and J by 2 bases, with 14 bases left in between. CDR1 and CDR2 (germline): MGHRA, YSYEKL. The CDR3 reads CASSPLLGQTNEKLFF. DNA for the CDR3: TGCGCCAGCAGCCCTCTCCTGGGGCAGACTAATGAAAAACTGTTTTTT.

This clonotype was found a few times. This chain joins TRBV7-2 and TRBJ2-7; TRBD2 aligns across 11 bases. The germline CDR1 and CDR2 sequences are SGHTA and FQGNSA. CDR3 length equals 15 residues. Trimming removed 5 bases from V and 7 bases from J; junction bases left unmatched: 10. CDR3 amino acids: CASSRRLAGFGEQYF. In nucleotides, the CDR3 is TGTGCCAGCAGCCGCCGACTAGCGGGATTCGGGGAGCAGTACTTC.

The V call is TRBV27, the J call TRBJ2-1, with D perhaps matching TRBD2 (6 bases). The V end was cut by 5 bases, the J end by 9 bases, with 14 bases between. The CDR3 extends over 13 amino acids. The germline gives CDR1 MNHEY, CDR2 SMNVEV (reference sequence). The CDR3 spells CASSLGGEGEQFF. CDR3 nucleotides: TGTGCCAGCAGTCTGGGCGGGGAAGGTGAGCAGTTCTTC.

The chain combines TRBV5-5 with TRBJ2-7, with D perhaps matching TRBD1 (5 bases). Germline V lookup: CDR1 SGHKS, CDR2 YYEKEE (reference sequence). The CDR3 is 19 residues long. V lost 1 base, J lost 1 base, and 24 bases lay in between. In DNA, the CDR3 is TGTGCCAGCAGCTTGCGATGGGGTACAGGAAGTTGGGGATCCTACGAGCAGTACTTC. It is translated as CASSLRWGTGSWGSYEQYF.

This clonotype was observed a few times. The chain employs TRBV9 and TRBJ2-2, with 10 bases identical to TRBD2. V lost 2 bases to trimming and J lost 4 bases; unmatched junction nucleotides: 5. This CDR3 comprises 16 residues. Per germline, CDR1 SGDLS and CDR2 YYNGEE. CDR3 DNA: TGTGCCAGCAGCGTCAGCGGGAGGGCCGGCACCGGGGAGCTGTTTTTT. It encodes CASSVSGRAGTGELFF.

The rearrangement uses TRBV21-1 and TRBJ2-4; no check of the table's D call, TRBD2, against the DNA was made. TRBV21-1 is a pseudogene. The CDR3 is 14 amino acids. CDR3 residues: CASSMEGGLNIQYF. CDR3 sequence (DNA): TGTGCCAGCAGCATGGAGGGCGGGTTAAACATTCAGTACTTC.

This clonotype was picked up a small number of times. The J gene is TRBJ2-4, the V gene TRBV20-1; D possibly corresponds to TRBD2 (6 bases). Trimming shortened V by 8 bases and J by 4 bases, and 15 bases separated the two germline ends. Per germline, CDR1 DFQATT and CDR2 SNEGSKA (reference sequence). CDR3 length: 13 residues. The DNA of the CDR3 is TGCAGTCAAGAACGGGGGACTAAAAACATTCAGTACTTC. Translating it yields CSQERGTKNIQYF.

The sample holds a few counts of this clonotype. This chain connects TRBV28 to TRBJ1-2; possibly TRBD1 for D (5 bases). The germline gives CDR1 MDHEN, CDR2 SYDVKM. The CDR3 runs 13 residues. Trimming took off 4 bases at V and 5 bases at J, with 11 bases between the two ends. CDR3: CASSWDGDYGYTF. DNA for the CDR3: TGTGCCAGCAGTTGGGACGGGGATTATGGCTACACCTTC.

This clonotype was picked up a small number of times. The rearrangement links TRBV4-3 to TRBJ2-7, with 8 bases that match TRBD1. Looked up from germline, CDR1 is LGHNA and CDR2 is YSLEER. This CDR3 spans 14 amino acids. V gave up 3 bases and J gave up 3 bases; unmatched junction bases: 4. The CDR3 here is CASSQKDRDYEQYF. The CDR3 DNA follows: TGCGCCAGCAGCCAGAAGGACAGGGACTACGAGCAGTACTTC.

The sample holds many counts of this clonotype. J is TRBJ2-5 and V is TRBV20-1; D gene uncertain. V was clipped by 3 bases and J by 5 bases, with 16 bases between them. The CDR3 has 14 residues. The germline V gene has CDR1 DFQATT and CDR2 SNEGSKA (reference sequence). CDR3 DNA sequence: TGCAGTGCTAGTGTTGGCGGCAGCCTGGAGACCCAGTACTTC. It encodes CSASVGGSLETQYF.

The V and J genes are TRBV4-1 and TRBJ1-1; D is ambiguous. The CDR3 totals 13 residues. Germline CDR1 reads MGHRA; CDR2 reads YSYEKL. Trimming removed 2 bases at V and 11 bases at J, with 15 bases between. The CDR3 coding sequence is TGCGCCAGCAGCCAAACCGGGATGATGCAGGCTTTCTTT. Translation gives CASSQTGMMQAFF.

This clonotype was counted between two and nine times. The chain's CDR3 is CASSEDPTGDGYTF. CDR3 DNA sequence: TGTGCCAGCAGCGAGGACCCGACCGGTGATGGCTACACCTTC. The chain carries TRBV11-2 and TRBJ1-2; the D is unclear. Germline CDR1 reads SGHAT; CDR2 reads FQNNGV. Trimming took 5 bases from V and 6 from J, leaving 16 bases between them. The CDR3 extends over 14 amino acids.

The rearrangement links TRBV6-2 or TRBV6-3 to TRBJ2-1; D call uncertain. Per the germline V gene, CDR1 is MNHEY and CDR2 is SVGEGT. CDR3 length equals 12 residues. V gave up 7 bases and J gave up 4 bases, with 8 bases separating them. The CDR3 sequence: CASKRGYNEQFF. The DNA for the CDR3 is TGTGCCAGCAAACGTGGATACAATGAGCAGTTCTTC.

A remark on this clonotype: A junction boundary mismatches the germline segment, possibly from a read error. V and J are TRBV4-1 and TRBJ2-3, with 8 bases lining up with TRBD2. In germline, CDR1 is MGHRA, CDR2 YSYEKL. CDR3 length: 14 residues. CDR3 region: CASSRGLVRDTQYF. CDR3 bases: TGCGCCAGCAGCCGGGGACTAGTTAGAGATACGCAGTATTTC.

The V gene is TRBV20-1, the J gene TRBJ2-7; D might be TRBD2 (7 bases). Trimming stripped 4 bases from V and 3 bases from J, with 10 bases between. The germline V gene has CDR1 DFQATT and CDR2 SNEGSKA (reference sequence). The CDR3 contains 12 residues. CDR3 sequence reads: CSANGGRYEQYF. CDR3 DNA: TGCAGTGCTAACGGGGGGCGCTACGAGCAGTACTTC.

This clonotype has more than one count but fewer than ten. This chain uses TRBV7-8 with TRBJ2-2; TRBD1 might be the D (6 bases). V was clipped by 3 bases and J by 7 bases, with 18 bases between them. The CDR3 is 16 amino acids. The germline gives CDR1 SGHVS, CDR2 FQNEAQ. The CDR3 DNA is TGTGCCAGCAGCTTCTTGTCTGGGCAGGGGCACGGGGAGCTGTTTTTT. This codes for CASSFLSGQGHGELFF.

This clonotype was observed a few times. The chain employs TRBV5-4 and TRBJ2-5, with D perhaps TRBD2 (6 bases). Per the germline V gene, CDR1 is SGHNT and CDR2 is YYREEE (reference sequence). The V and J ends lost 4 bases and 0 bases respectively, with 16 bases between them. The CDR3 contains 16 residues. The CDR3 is CASSPEGHLYQETQYF. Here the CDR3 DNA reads TGTGCCAGCAGCCCGGAGGGGCACCTGTACCAAGAGACCCAGTACTTC.

Here the CDR3 DNA reads TGCGCCAGCAGCTCGGGGCCAGATATGAACACTGAAGCTTTCTTT. It yields the protein CASSSGPDMNTEAFF. V usage is TRBV5-1 and J usage is TRBJ1-1; D is perhaps TRBD1 (5 bases). There are 15 residues in the CDR3. CDR1 SGHRS and CDR2 YFSETQ come from the germline V gene. V was pared by 3 bases and J by 0 bases, with 12 bases between.

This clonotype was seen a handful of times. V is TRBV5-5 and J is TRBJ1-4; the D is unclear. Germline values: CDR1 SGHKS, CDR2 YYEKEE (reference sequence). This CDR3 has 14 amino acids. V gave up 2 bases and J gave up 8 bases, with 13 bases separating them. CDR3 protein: CASSFSGVMEKLFF. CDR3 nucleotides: TGTGCCAGCAGCTTTTCTGGGGTCATGGAAAAACTGTTTTTT.

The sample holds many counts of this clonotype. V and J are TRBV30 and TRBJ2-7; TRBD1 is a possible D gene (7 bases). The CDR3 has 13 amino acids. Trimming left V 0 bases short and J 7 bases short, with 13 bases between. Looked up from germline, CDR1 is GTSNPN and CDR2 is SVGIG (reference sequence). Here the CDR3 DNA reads TGTGCCTGGAGTGTACAGTCAGGGGGGGAGCAGTACTTC. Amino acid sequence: CAWSVQSGGEQYF.